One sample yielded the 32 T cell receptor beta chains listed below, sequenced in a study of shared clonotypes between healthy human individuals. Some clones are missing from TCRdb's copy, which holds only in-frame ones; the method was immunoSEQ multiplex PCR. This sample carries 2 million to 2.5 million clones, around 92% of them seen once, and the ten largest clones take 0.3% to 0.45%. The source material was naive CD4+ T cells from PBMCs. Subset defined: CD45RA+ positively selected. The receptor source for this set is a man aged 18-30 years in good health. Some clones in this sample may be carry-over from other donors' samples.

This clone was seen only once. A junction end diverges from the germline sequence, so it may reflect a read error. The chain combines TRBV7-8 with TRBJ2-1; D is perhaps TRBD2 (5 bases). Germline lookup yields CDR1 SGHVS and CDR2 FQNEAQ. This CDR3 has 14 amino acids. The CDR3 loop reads CASSLAGVTNEQFF. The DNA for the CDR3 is TGTGCCAGCAGCCTAGCAGGCGTAACCAATGAGCAGTTCTTC.

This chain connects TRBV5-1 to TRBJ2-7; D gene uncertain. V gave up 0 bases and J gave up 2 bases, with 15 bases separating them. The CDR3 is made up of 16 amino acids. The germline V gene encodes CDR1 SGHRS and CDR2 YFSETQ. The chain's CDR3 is CASSLDRAPLAYEQYF. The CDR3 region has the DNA TGCGCCAGCAGCTTGGACCGGGCCCCCTTGGCCTACGAGCAGTACTTC.

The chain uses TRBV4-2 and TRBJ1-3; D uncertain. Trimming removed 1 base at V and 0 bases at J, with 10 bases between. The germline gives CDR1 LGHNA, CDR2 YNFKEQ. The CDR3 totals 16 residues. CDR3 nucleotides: TGTGCCAGCAGCCAAGGAGACGGTATCTCTGGAAACACCATATATTTT. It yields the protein CASSQGDGISGNTIYF.

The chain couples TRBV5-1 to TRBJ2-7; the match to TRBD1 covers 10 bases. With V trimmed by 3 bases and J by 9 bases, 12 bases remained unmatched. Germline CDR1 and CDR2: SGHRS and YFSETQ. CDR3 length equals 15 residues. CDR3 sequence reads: CASSSTGTGERGQYF. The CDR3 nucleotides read TGCGCCAGCAGCTCCACCGGGACAGGGGAGAGAGGGCAGTACTTC.

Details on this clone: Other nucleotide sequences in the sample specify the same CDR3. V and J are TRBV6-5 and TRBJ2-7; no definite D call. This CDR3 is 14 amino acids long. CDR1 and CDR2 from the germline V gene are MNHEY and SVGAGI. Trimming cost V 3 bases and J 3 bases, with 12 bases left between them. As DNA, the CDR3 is TGTGCCAGCAGTTATGGCCGGTACAACTACGAGCAGTACTTC. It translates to CASSYGRYNYEQYF.

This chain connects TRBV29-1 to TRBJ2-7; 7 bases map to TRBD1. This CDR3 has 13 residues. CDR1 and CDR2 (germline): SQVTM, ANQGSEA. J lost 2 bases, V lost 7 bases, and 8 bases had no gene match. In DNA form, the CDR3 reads TGCAGCGCCCTACGGGACAGCGCCTACGAGCAGTACTTC. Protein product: CSALRDSAYEQYF.

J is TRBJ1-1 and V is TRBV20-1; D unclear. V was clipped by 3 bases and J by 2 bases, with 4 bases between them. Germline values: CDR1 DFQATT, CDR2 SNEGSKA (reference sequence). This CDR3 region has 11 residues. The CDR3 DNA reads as TGCAGTGCTAGCAAAAACACTGAAGCTTTCTTT. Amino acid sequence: CSASKNTEAFF.

The CDR3 loop is CATSRDPSSYNSPLHF. The CDR3 DNA reads as TGTGCCACCAGCAGAGACCCAAGCTCCTATAATTCACCCCTCCACTTT. The V gene is TRBV15, the J gene TRBJ1-6, with D uncertain. Trimming cost V 0 bases and J 0 bases, with 6 bases left between them. The germline gives CDR1 LNHNV, CDR2 YYDKDF (reference sequence). The CDR3 runs to 16 residues.

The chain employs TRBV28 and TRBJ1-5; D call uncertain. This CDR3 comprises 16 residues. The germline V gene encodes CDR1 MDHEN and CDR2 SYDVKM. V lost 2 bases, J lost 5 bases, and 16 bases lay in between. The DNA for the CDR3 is TGTGCCAGCAGTTTAGGAGGGTCGTTCGGGGATCAGCCCCAGCATTTT. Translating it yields CASSLGGSFGDQPQHF. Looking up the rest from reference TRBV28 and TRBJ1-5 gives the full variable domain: DVKVTQSSRYLVKRTGEKVFLECVQDMDHENMFWYRQDPGLGLRLIYFSYDVKMKEKGDIPEGYSVSREKKERFSLILESASTNQTSMYLCASSLGGSFGDQPQHFGDGTRLSIL.

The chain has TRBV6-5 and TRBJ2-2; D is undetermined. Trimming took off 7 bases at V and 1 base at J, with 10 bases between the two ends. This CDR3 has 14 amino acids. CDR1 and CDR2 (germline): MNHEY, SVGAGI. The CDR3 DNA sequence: TGTGCCAGCACCACGGGCGGGAACACCGGGGAGCTGTTTTTT. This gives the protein CASTTGGNTGELFF.

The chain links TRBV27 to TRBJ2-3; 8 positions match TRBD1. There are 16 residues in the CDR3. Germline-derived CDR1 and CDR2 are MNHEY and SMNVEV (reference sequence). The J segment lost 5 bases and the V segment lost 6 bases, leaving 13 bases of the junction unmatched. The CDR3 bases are TGTGCCAGCAGCCTCCGGACAGGGTCAAATCGAGATACGCAGTATTTT. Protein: CASSLRTGSNRDTQYF.

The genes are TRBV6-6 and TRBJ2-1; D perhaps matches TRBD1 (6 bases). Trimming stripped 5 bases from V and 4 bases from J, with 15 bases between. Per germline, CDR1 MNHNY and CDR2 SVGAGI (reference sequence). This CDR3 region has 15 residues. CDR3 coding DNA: TGTGCCAGCAGTCCAACGCGACAGGATTACAATGAGCAGTTCTTC. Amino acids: CASSPTRQDYNEQFF.

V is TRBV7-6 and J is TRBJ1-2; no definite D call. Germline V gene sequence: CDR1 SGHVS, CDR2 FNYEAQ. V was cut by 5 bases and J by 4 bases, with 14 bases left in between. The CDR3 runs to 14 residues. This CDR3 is CASSLITGAYGYTF. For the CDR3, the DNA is TGTGCCAGCAGCCTCATAACGGGAGCCTATGGCTACACCTTC. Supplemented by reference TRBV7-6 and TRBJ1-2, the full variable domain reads GAGVSQSPRYKVTKRGQDVALRCDPISGHVSLYWYRQALGQGPEFLTYFNYEAQQDKSGLPNDRFSAERPEGSISTLTIQRTEQRDSAMYRCASSLITGAYGYTFGSGTRLTVV.

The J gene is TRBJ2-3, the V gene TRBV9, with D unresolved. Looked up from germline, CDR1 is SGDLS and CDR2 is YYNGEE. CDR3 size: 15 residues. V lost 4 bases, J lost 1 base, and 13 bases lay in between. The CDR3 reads CASSLTTPRTDTQYF. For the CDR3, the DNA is TGTGCCAGCAGCTTAACGACTCCCCGCACAGATACGCAGTATTTT.

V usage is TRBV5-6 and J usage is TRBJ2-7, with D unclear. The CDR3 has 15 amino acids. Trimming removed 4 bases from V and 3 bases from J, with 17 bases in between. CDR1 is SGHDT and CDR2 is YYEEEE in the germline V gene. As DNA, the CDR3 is TGTGCCAGCAGCCAGATCCGTGCGCAGGACTACGAGCAGTACTTC. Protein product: CASSQIRAQDYEQYF.

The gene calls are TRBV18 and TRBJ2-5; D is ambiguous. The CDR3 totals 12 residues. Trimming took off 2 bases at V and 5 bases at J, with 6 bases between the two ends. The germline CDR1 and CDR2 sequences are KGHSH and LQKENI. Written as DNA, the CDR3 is TGTGCCAGCTCACCAGGGGATGAGACCCAGTACTTC. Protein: CASSPGDETQYF.

The CDR3 loop is CATSRILDGELFF. Written as DNA, the CDR3 is TGTGCCACCAGCAGGATACTAGATGGGGAGCTGTTTTTT. The V call is TRBV15, the J call TRBJ2-2; TRBD2 is a possible D gene (5 bases). The CDR3 runs to 13 residues. Per germline, CDR1 LNHNV and CDR2 YYDKDF (reference sequence). Trimming shortened V by 3 bases and J by 8 bases, and 10 bases separated the two germline ends. The full variable domain, with the rest looked up from reference TRBV15 and TRBJ2-2, is DAMVIQNPRYQVTQFGKPVTLSCSQTLNHNVMYWYQQKSSQAPKLLFHYYDKDFNNEADTPDNFQSRRPNTSFCFLDIRSPGLGDTAMYLCATSRILDGELFFGEGSRLTVL.

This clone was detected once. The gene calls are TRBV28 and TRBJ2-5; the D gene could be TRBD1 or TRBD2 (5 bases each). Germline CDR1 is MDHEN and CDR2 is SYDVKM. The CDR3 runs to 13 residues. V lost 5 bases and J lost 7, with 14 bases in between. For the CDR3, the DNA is TGTGCCAGCAGTAATTACGGGGCTCGGACCCAGTACTTC. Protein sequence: CASSNYGARTQYF.

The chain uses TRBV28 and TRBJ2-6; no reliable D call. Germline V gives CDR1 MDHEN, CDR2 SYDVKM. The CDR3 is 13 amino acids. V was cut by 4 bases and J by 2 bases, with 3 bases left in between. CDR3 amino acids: CASSSTGANVLTF. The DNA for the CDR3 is TGTGCCAGCAGTTCGACTGGGGCCAACGTCCTGACTTTC.

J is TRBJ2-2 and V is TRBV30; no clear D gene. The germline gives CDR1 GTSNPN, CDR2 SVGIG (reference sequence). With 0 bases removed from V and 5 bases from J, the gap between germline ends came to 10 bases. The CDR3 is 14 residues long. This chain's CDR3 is CAWSVGGSTGELFF. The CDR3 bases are TGTGCCTGGAGTGTAGGCGGATCGACCGGGGAGCTGTTTTTT.

The CDR3 sequence: CASSLRESSGNTIYF. The CDR3 nucleotides read TGTGCCAGCAGCCTCCGCGAGTCCTCTGGAAACACCATATATTTT. The genes are TRBV11-2 and TRBJ1-3, with D unresolved. Trimming left V 5 bases short and J 0 bases short, with 11 bases between. The CDR3 runs 15 residues. Germline CDR1 reads SGHAT; CDR2 reads FQNNGV.

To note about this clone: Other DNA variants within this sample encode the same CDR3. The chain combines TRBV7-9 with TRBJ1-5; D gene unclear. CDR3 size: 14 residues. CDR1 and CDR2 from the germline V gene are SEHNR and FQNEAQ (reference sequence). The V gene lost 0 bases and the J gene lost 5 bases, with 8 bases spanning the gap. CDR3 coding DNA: TGTGCCAGCAGCTTAGCGGGCGGAGATCAGCCCCAGCATTTT. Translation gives CASSLAGGDQPQHF.

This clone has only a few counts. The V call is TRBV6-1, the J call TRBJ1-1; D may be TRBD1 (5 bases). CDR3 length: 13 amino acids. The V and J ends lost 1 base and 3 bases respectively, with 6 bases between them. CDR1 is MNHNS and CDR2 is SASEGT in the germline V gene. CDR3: CASSEGGHTEAFF. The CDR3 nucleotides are TGTGCCAGCAGTGAAGGGGGCCACACTGAAGCTTTCTTT.

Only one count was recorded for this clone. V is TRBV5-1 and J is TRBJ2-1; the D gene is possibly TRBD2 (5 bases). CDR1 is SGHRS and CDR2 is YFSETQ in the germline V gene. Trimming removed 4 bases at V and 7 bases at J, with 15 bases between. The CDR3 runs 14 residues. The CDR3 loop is CASSAPLTRNEQFF. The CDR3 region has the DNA TGCGCCAGCAGCGCACCCCTTACTAGAAATGAGCAGTTCTTC.

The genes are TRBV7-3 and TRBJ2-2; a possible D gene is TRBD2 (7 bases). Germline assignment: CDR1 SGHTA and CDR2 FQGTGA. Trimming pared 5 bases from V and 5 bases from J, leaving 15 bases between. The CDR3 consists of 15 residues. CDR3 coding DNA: TGTGCCAGCAGCACCCGGGGAGGGGGGACCGGGGAGCTGTTTTTT. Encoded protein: CASSTRGGGTGELFF.

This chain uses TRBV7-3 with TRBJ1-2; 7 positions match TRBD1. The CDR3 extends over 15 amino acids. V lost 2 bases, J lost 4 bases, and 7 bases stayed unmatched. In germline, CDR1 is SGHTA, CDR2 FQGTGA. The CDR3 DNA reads TGTGCCAGCAGCTTAGCCCCAGGGGGTGGCTATGGCTACACCTTC. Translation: CASSLAPGGGYGYTF.

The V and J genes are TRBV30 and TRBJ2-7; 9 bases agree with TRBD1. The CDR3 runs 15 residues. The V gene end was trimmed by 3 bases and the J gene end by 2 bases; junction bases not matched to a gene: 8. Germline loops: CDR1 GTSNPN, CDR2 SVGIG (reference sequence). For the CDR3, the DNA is TGTGCCTGGAGGGCAACAGGGGGCATAACCTACGAGCAGTACTTC. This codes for CAWRATGGITYEQYF.

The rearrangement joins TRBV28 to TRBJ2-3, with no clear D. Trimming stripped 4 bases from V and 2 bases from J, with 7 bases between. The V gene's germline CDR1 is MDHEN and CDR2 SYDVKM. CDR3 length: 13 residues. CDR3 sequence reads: CASSSPNTDTQYF. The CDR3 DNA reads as TGTGCCAGCAGTTCTCCTAACACAGATACGCAGTATTTT.

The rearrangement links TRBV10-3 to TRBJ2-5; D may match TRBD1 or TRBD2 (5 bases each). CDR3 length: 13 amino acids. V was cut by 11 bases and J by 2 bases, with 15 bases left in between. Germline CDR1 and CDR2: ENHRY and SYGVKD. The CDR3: CAASPGQQETQYF. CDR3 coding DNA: TGTGCCGCCTCGCCGGGGCAGCAAGAGACCCAGTACTTC.

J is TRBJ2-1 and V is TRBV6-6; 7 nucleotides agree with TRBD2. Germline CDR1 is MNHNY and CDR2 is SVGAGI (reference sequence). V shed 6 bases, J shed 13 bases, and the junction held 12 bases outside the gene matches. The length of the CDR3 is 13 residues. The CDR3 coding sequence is TGTGCCAGCAGATACGGCGGGAGTTTGGACCAGTTCTTC. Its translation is CASRYGGSLDQFF.

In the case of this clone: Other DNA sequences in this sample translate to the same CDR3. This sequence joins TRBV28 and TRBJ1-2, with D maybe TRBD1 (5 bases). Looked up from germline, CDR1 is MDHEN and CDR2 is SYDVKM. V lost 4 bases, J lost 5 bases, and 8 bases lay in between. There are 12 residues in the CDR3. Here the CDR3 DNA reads TGTGCCAGCAGTTCAGGGCAATATGGCTACACCTTC. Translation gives CASSSGQYGYTF.

The CDR3 protein is CASSLQGARLFSYEQYF. DNA of the CDR3: TGTGCCAGCAGCTTGCAGGGGGCGCGCCTTTTCTCCTACGAGCAGTACTTC. The V call is TRBV7-8, the J call TRBJ2-7; TRBD1 matches at 8 bases. V gave up 3 bases and J gave up 0 bases; unmatched junction bases: 10. This CDR3 contains 17 residues. From germline, CDR1 is SGHVS and CDR2 FQNEAQ.